Presented here are 28 T cell receptor beta chains from one specimen sequenced in a study of blood T cell repertoires in COVID-19. The assay was immunoSEQ multiplex PCR, and TCRdb's table has in-frame clones only and misses some. Here the sample spans tens of thousands of clones, around 80% being singletons. Sequenced: peripheral blood. The receptors stem from a human donor in a cohort sampled during active COVID-19.

Details on this clone: Other DNA sequences in the same sample also yield this CDR3. The chain links TRBV6-6 to TRBJ1-2; weak D call: TRBD1 (6 bases). This CDR3 has 13 residues. Germline loops: CDR1 MNHNY, CDR2 SVGAGI (reference sequence). V lost 6 bases and J lost 8, with 16 bases in between. The chain's CDR3 is CASRTGGGGGYTF. In DNA form, the CDR3 reads TGTGCCAGCAGGACTGGGGGCGGTGGGGGCTACACCTTC.

The chain employs TRBV30 and TRBJ1-4, with a tentative D call TRBD1 (6 bases). Germline lookup yields CDR1 GTSNPN and CDR2 SVGIG (reference sequence). V was clipped by 0 bases and J by 8 bases, with 10 bases between them. The CDR3 consists of 13 residues. The CDR3 DNA reads as TGTGCCTGGAGTGTACTTAGGGGGGAAAAACTGTTTTTT. The encoded protein is CAWSVLRGEKLFF.

The chain uses TRBV7-2 and TRBJ1-1; D remains unclear. The germline V gene encodes CDR1 SGHTA and CDR2 FQGNSA. The CDR3 contains 15 residues. V lost 4 bases and J 0 bases, leaving 12 bases between the germline ends. The CDR3 nucleotides are TGTGCCAGCAGCTCCGCTGCGGTCATGAACACTGAAGCTTTCTTT. Amino acid sequence: CASSSAAVMNTEAFF.

The chain has TRBV7-2 and TRBJ2-7; no reliable D call. Germline CDR1 reads SGHTA; CDR2 reads FQGNSA. CDR3 length equals 14 residues. Trimming removed 1 base at V and 2 bases at J, with 9 bases between. CDR3 amino acids: CASSLDQRTYEQYF. CDR3 sequence (DNA): TGTGCCAGCAGCTTAGATCAGAGGACCTACGAGCAGTACTTC.

The CDR3 reads CASSQDRTLLGYTF. In nucleotides, the CDR3 is TGCGCCAGCAGCCAAGATCGGACTTTACTTGGCTACACCTTC. V gene TRBV4-1 combines with J gene TRBJ1-2; D not resolved. The CDR3 is 14 residues long. V lost 0 bases, J lost 7 bases, and 12 bases lay in between. Germline CDR1 reads MGHRA; CDR2 reads YSYEKL.

V usage is TRBV5-1 and J usage is TRBJ1-1, with D perhaps matching TRBD1 (5 bases). V was cut by 0 bases and J by 6 bases, with 15 bases left in between. Per germline, CDR1 SGHRS and CDR2 YFSETQ. The CDR3 spans 15 residues. The CDR3 region has the DNA TGCGCCAGCAGCTTGGTTGCGGGGATAGGGGCTGAAGCTTTCTTT. Amino acid sequence: CASSLVAGIGAEAFF.

The chain couples TRBV18 to TRBJ2-7; D might be TRBD2 (5 bases). Germline CDR1 and CDR2: KGHSH and LQKENI. This CDR3 contains 12 residues. V was cut by 3 bases and J by 7 bases, with 10 bases left in between. CDR3 nucleotides: TGTGCCAGCTCACCCGCAGGAGGAGAGCAGTACTTC. Translation: CASSPAGGEQYF.

The CDR3 loop reads CASSQDRLGIYNEQFF. The CDR3 bases are TGCGCCAGCAGCCAAGATCGACTAGGCATCTACAATGAGCAGTTCTTC. The rearrangement uses TRBV4-3 and TRBJ2-1, with D maybe TRBD2 (6 bases). CDR3 length equals 16 residues. The V gene's germline CDR1 is LGHNA and CDR2 YSLEER. V lost 0 bases and J 3 bases, leaving 12 bases between the germline ends.

V is TRBV19 and J is TRBJ2-7; TRBD1 matches 10 bases. The CDR3 has 15 residues. J lost 2 bases, V lost 6 bases, and 7 bases had no gene match. CDR1 LNHDA and CDR2 SQIVND come from the germline V gene (reference sequence). The CDR3 coding sequence is TGTGCCAGTAGCAGGGGGACAGGGGCAGCCTACGAGCAGTACTTC. This gives the protein CASSRGTGAAYEQYF.

The V call is TRBV6-5, the J call TRBJ2-7; maybe TRBD2 (6 bases). The CDR3 contains 13 residues. Per germline, CDR1 MNHEY and CDR2 SVGAGI. With 6 bases removed from V and 2 bases from J, the gap between germline ends came to 11 bases. CDR3 in amino acids: CASRPAGPYEQYF. The CDR3 region has the DNA TGTGCCAGCAGGCCAGCGGGTCCCTACGAGCAGTACTTC.

The chain is built from TRBV5-1 and TRBJ2-1; no definite D call. V was pared by 1 base and J by 10 bases, with 6 bases between. Per germline, CDR1 SGHRS and CDR2 YFSETQ. This CDR3 is 11 amino acids long. CDR3 DNA: TGCGCCAGCAGCTTGAATAAAGAGCAGTTCTTC. Translating gives CASSLNKEQFF.

The gene calls are TRBV5-1 and TRBJ2-7, with TRBD1 identical over 8 bases. Unmatched junction bases numbered 11, after V lost 4 bases and J lost 2 bases. The CDR3 extends over 16 amino acids. Looked up from germline, CDR1 is SGHRS and CDR2 is YFSETQ. CDR3 coding DNA: TGCGCCAGCAGCCAGGGCCCCGGGACAGGCGCCTACGAGCAGTACTTC. The encoded protein is CASSQGPGTGAYEQYF.

The chain employs TRBV4-3 and TRBJ1-2, with 7 nucleotides matching TRBD1. V was clipped by 0 bases and J by 3 bases; unmatched bases: 4. The CDR3 is 15 amino acids. The germline V gene has CDR1 LGHNA and CDR2 YSLEER. CDR3 amino acids: CASSQERGGDYGYTF. CDR3 nucleotides: TGCGCCAGCAGCCAAGAGAGAGGGGGCGACTATGGCTACACCTTC.

The V and J genes are TRBV7-6 and TRBJ2-7, with 9 bases identical to TRBD1. Germline lookup yields CDR1 SGHVS and CDR2 FNYEAQ. J was trimmed by 2 bases and V by 5 bases; bases with no gene match: 7. The CDR3 runs to 15 residues. CDR3 sequence (DNA): TGTGCCAGCAGCCCCTTGGGGACAGGGACCTACGAGCAGTACTTC. It encodes CASSPLGTGTYEQYF.

The CDR3 here is CASSPPRTGRYNEQFF. CDR3 DNA: TGTGCCAGCAGTCCCCCGAGGACAGGGCGCTACAATGAGCAGTTCTTC. The rearrangement links TRBV28 to TRBJ2-1; 8 bases agree with TRBD1. Trimming at V came to 5 bases and at J to 3 bases, leaving 9 bases not matched to a gene. The CDR3 has 16 amino acids. The germline V gene encodes CDR1 MDHEN and CDR2 SYDVKM.

This clone came up once. J is TRBJ2-1 and V is TRBV4-1, with 10 bases that match TRBD2. This CDR3 contains 18 residues. Per germline, CDR1 MGHRA and CDR2 YSYEKL. V shed 0 bases, J shed 2 bases, and the junction held 7 bases outside the gene matches. The CDR3 is CASSQDPSGGRPYNEQFF. In DNA, the CDR3 is TGCGCCAGCAGCCAAGATCCTAGCGGGGGCCGACCCTACAATGAGCAGTTCTTC.

This clone has a handful of counts. The chain links TRBV28 to TRBJ2-7, with D possibly being TRBD1 (6 bases). Germline values: CDR1 MDHEN, CDR2 SYDVKM. Trimming pared 3 bases from V and 3 bases from J, leaving 18 bases between. This CDR3 has 16 residues. CDR3 in amino acids: CASSFRRDISNYEQYF. The CDR3 DNA sequence: TGTGCCAGCAGTTTCCGCCGGGACATAAGTAACTACGAGCAGTACTTC.

The chain is built from TRBV7-2 and TRBJ2-2, with 9 bases lining up with TRBD1. V dropped 5 bases and J dropped 3; count of bases not matched to a gene: 7. The length of the CDR3 is 16 residues. Germline V lookup: CDR1 SGHTA, CDR2 FQGNSA. CDR3 in DNA: TGTGCCAGCAGCCTCCGGGACAGGGTGTACACCGGGGAGCTGTTTTTT. It yields the protein CASSLRDRVYTGELFF.

The chain combines TRBV30 with TRBJ1-5; no clear D. The germline V gene encodes CDR1 GTSNPN and CDR2 SVGIG (reference sequence). V was pared by 1 base and J by 2 bases, with 9 bases between. The CDR3 contains 14 residues. CDR3 sequence (DNA): TGTGCCTGGAGTGCCCAGAGGGGCAATCAGCCCCAGCATTTT. Translated: CAWSAQRGNQPQHF.

V usage is TRBV9 and J usage is TRBJ1-2, with TRBD1 matching 10 bases. The V and J ends lost 0 bases and 2 bases, in that order; junction bases with no gene match: 7. CDR1 SGDLS and CDR2 YYNGEE come from the germline V gene. The CDR3 consists of 17 residues. This CDR3 is CASSVGTGGRGNYGYTF. DNA for the CDR3: TGTGCCAGCAGCGTAGGGACAGGGGGTCGCGGCAACTATGGCTACACCTTC.

The rearrangement joins TRBV28 to TRBJ1-1; TRBD1 agrees at 8 bases. Germline V gene data show CDR1 as MDHEN and CDR2 as SYDVKM. J gave up 11 bases and V 8 bases, and 19 bases lay outside the gene matches. The CDR3 consists of 15 residues. The CDR3 region is CASSPTGGAKGEAFF. The CDR3 DNA reads as TGTGCCAGCTCCCCCACAGGGGGTGCCAAAGGTGAGGCTTTCTTT.

The chain links TRBV6-6 to TRBJ1-2, with D unresolved. This CDR3 spans 14 amino acids. Trimming took off 0 bases at V and 7 bases at J, with 12 bases between the two ends. The germline V gene encodes CDR1 MNHNY and CDR2 SVGAGI (reference sequence). Here the CDR3 DNA reads TGTGCCAGCAGTTACTCAGGCGGGGAGGGTGGCTACACCTTC. It translates to CASSYSGGEGGYTF.

The rearrangement links TRBV4-1 to TRBJ2-5; TRBD2 matches at 10 bases. The CDR3 runs 16 residues. V shed 5 bases, J shed 5 bases, and the junction held 11 bases outside the gene matches. The germline V gene has CDR1 MGHRA and CDR2 YSYEKL. The CDR3 sequence is CASSSAPLAGVETQYF. The CDR3 DNA reads TGCGCCAGCAGCTCCGCCCCCCTAGCGGGGGTTGAGACCCAGTACTTC.

V gene TRBV6-2 or TRBV6-3 combines with J gene TRBJ2-7, with 13 bases fitting TRBD2. The junction had 11 bases not matched to a gene; V was cut back by 2 bases and J by 7 bases. Germline V gives CDR1 MNHEY, CDR2 SVGEGT. This CDR3 region has 17 residues. CDR3 DNA: TGTGCCAGCAGTTACCTCGGACTAGCGGGGGCCCTTGAAGAGCAGTACTTC. Translation gives CASSYLGLAGALEEQYF.

The J gene is TRBJ1-5, the V gene TRBV6-5; D remains ambiguous. This CDR3 is 14 amino acids long. Germline V gene sequence: CDR1 MNHEY, CDR2 SVGAGI. V lost 4 bases, J lost 0 bases, and 7 bases lay in between. The CDR3 here is CASSSGDSNQPQHF. CDR3 sequence (DNA): TGTGCCAGCAGTTCCGGAGATAGCAATCAGCCCCAGCATTTT.

Only one count was recorded for this clone. CDR3 amino acids: CATSDDTSYEQYF. The CDR3 DNA is TGTGCCACCAGTGATGACACCTCCTACGAGCAGTACTTC. The chain couples TRBV24-1 to TRBJ2-7, with D unresolved. The CDR3 is made up of 13 amino acids. CDR1 and CDR2 (germline): KGHDR, SFDVKD. V dropped 3 bases and J dropped 0 bases, with 5 bases sitting between them.

V usage is TRBV5-6 and J usage is TRBJ2-2; 11 nucleotides line up with TRBD2. Germline V CDR1 and CDR2: SGHDT, YYEEEE. The CDR3 is 15 residues long. J gave up 6 bases and V 6 bases, and 7 bases lay outside the gene matches. The CDR3: CASTRTSGFPGELFF. CDR3 coding DNA: TGTGCCAGCACCAGGACTAGCGGGTTTCCCGGGGAGCTGTTTTTT.

In DNA form, the CDR3 reads TGTGCCAGCAGTGACAGGGGTGGGGGTGAAAAACTGTTTTTT. The encoded protein is CASSDRGGGEKLFF. The chain has TRBV6-1 and TRBJ1-4; a weak D match, TRBD1 (6 bases). The CDR3 loop spans 14 amino acids. V lost 3 bases to trimming and J lost 7 bases, with 12 bases between them. The germline V gene has CDR1 MNHNS and CDR2 SASEGT.